Below are 24 T cell receptor beta chains sequenced from a single sample in a study of CD8+CD57+ T cells in acquired aplastic anemia. Genomic DNA was employed as the template in profiling TCR beta VDJ and CDR3. A single record per CDR3 protein comes from TCRdb applying MiXCR to the reads. The sample lists about 58,000 distinct CDR3 sequences, approximately 50% occurring once. Sequencing was done on patients that had shown CD8+CD57+ cell expansion by flow cytometry. The sample consisted of sorted CD4+, CD8+, or CD8+CD57+ T cells (not recorded which) from PBMCs. The receptor source for this set is a human donor with aplastic anemia.

The chain is built from TRBV10-3 and TRBJ2-7, with 10 nucleotides matching TRBD1. Germline V gene data show CDR1 as ENHRY and CDR2 as SYGVKD. The CDR3 contains 15 residues. Trimming took 0 bases from V and 9 from J; bases not matched to a gene: 8. The DNA for the CDR3 is TGTGCCATCAGTGAGTCGACAGGGGGCCGCCCGCGGCAGTACGTC. Encoded protein: CAISESTGGRPRQYV.

The V call is TRBV12-3 or TRBV12-4, the J call TRBJ2-2; possibly TRBD1 for D (6 bases). Trimming cost V 0 bases and J 8 bases, with 10 bases left between them. The CDR3 loop spans 14 amino acids. CDR3 sequence (DNA): TGTGCCAGCAGTTTAGCTACAGGGACGGGGGAGCTGTTTTTT. The encoded protein is CASSLATGTGELFF.

V usage is TRBV24-1 and J usage is TRBJ1-5; 7 nucleotides agree with TRBD1. The CDR3 runs to 16 residues. CDR1 is KGHDR, CDR2 SFDVKD, per germline. V dropped 3 bases and J dropped 1; count of bases not matched to a gene: 5. This chain's CDR3 is CATSDRQGGSNQPQHF. CDR3 sequence (DNA): TGTGCCACCAGTGATCGACAGGGTGGGAGCAATCAGCCCCAGCATTTT.

The V call is TRBV19, the J call TRBJ1-5; D gene unclear. The V and J ends lost 6 bases and 7 bases respectively, with 16 bases between them. The CDR3 covers 14 residues. CDR1 is LNHDA and CDR2 is SQIVND in the germline V gene (reference sequence). CDR3 loop: CASRVETQVQPQHF. CDR3 DNA: TGTGCCAGTAGAGTAGAGACACAAGTCCAGCCCCAGCATTTT.

As for this clonotype: The junction does not match germline at one end; this may be a read error. The rearrangement links TRBV9 to TRBJ2-7; D is possibly TRBD1 (5 bases). The CDR3 has 12 residues. The germline V gene has CDR1 SGDLS and CDR2 YYNGEE. CDR3 in amino acids: CASSGGSDEQYF. The CDR3 DNA is TGTGCCAGCAGCGGGGGCTCCGACGAGCAGTACTTC. The variable domain in full, completed from reference TRBV9 and TRBJ2-7, reads DSGVTQTPKHLITATGQRVTLRCSPRSGDLSVYWYQQSLDQGLQFLIQYYNGEERAKGNILERFSAQQFPDLHSELNLSSLELGDSALYFCASSGGSDEQYFGPGTRLTVT.

J is TRBJ2-7 and V is TRBV2; 11 nucleotides match TRBD1. Germline CDR1 is SNHLY and CDR2 is FYNNEI. V was pared by 11 bases and J by 3 bases, with 6 bases of the junction left unmatched. The CDR3 covers 13 residues. The CDR3 region is CASQGQGVYEQYF. The CDR3 DNA follows: TGTGCCTCACAGGGACAGGGGGTCTACGAGCAGTACTTC. The variable domain in full, completed from reference TRBV2 and TRBJ2-7, reads EPEVTQTPSHQVTQMGQEVILRCVPISNHLYFYWYRQILGQKVEFLVSFYNNEISEKSEIFDDQFSVERPDGSNFTLKIRSTKLEDSAMYFCASQGQGVYEQYFGPGTRLTVT.

CDR3 bases: TGTGCCAGCAGTTCCGAGGGTATCAATCAGCCCCAGCATTTT. This codes for CASSSEGINQPQHF. The rearrangement links TRBV6-5 to TRBJ1-5; no definite D call. The CDR3 is made up of 14 amino acids. V lost 4 bases and J 3 bases, leaving 10 bases between the germline ends. Germline-derived CDR1 and CDR2 are MNHEY and SVGAGI.

The genes are TRBV5-1 and TRBJ1-1; possibly TRBD1 for D (6 bases). Per the germline V gene, CDR1 is SGHRS and CDR2 is YFSETQ. The CDR3 totals 13 residues. V lost 4 bases, J lost 0 bases, and 7 bases lay in between. As DNA, the CDR3 is TGCGCCAGCAGCGGGGGCCTGAACACTGAAGCTTTCTTT. Encoded protein: CASSGGLNTEAFF.

This clonotype was picked up many times. The rearrangement uses TRBV2 and TRBJ2-2; D gene unclear. This CDR3 is 10 amino acids long. The germline gives CDR1 SNHLY, CDR2 FYNNEI. V dropped 9 bases and J dropped 7 bases, with 6 bases sitting between them. The CDR3, as DNA: TGTGCCAGTCGCGGCGGGGAGCTGTTTTTT. Translated: CASRGGELFF.

The chain uses TRBV5-1 and TRBJ2-7; D remains ambiguous. V was pared by 0 bases and J by 1 base, with 8 bases between. This CDR3 is built from 14 residues. Germline V gene data show CDR1 as SGHRS and CDR2 as YFSETQ. The CDR3 protein is CASSLAVGSYEQYV. The CDR3 coding sequence is TGCGCCAGCAGCTTGGCCGTCGGATCCTACGAGCAGTACGTC.

The chain links TRBV7-3 to TRBJ2-6, with a tentative D call TRBD1 (6 bases). Looked up from germline, CDR1 is SGHTA and CDR2 is FQGTGA. This CDR3 spans 15 amino acids. Trimming cost V 5 bases and J 0 bases, with 8 bases left between them. The DNA of the CDR3 is TGTGCCAGCAGCCCGGGACACTCTGGGGCCAACGTCCTGACTTTC. Translating it yields CASSPGHSGANVLTF.

The rearrangement links TRBV10-2 to TRBJ2-7; D gene ambiguous. The CDR3 is 13 amino acids. Per the germline V gene, CDR1 is WSHSY and CDR2 is SAAADI. V lost 3 bases and J lost 0, with 6 bases in between. CDR3 in amino acids: CASSDQISYEQYF. The CDR3 DNA is TGCGCCAGCAGTGACCAGATCTCCTACGAGCAGTACTTC.

This clonotype was seen ten or more times. The chain has TRBV4-1 and TRBJ2-5, with a weak D call TRBD1 (6 bases). The CDR3 runs to 15 residues. Germline lookup yields CDR1 MGHRA and CDR2 YSYEKL. The V and J ends lost 4 bases and 3 bases respectively, with 15 bases between them. CDR3 in amino acids: CASSPQVGGEETQYF. CDR3 DNA: TGCGCCAGCAGCCCCCAGGTTGGGGGCGAAGAGACCCAGTACTTC.

V gene TRBV29-1 combines with J gene TRBJ2-3, with D unclear. CDR3 length: 12 amino acids. The germline gives CDR1 SQVTM, CDR2 ANQGSEA. V lost 4 bases to trimming and J lost 1 base, with 6 bases between them. CDR3 loop: CSVVDGTDTQYF. In DNA form, the CDR3 reads TGCAGCGTTGTGGACGGCACAGATACGCAGTATTTT.

This clonotype was seen many times. The chain uses TRBV11-2 and TRBJ1-4, with a tentative D call TRBD1 (5 bases). The germline V and J ends were trimmed by 5 bases and 5 bases, with 15 bases remaining between them. CDR1 is SGHAT and CDR2 is FQNNGV in the germline V gene. CDR3 length: 15 amino acids. The CDR3 spells CASSLPGTGNEKLFF. The CDR3 region has the DNA TGTGCCAGCAGCCTGCCGGGGACGGGGAATGAAAAACTGTTTTTT.

V and J are TRBV25-1 and TRBJ2-1; D assignment may be TRBD1 or TRBD2 (5 bases each). V shed 6 bases and J shed 9 bases, with 15 bases lying between them. This CDR3 region has 13 residues. Germline CDR1 is MGHDK and CDR2 is SYGVNS. The CDR3 spells CASSDTDGAEQFF. The CDR3 nucleotides are TGTGCCAGCAGCGACACCGACGGGGCTGAGCAGTTCTTC.

This clonotype showed up just a few times. V and J are TRBV7-2 and TRBJ2-5; D perhaps matches TRBD2 (5 bases). Germline CDR1 is SGHTA and CDR2 is FQGNSA. V lost 3 bases to trimming and J lost 1 base, with 9 bases between them. The CDR3 spans 14 residues. As DNA, the CDR3 is TGTGCCAGCAGCTTCGGGGTAACCCAAGAGACCCAGTACTTC. Amino acid sequence: CASSFGVTQETQYF.

The chain has TRBV2 and TRBJ1-6, with a weak D call TRBD1 (6 bases). The CDR3 loop spans 15 amino acids. Trimming stripped 1 base from V and 10 bases from J, with 14 bases between. Germline CDR1 is SNHLY and CDR2 is FYNNEI. Here the CDR3 reads CASSEEAGVESPLHF. For the CDR3, the DNA is TGTGCCAGCAGTGAAGAGGCAGGGGTAGAGTCACCCCTCCACTTT.

The V gene is TRBV27, the J gene TRBJ1-2; TRBD1 aligns across 9 bases. The V segment lost 5 bases and the J segment 4 bases; nucleotides outside the gene matches: 11. CDR3 length equals 16 residues. Germline loops: CDR1 MNHEY, CDR2 SMNVEV (reference sequence). The CDR3 DNA reads as TGTGCCAGCAGTCGGTATCTGGGACAGGGCCTCTATGGCTACACCTTC. Its protein is CASSRYLGQGLYGYTF.

For this clonotype: With a much larger clone just one base away, this may be a read error. The rearrangement joins TRBV4-1 to TRBJ2-1; tentative D call: TRBD1 (6 bases). CDR1 MGHRA and CDR2 YSYEKL come from the germline V gene. Trimming pared 4 bases from V and 5 bases from J, leaving 9 bases between. There are 13 residues in the CDR3. DNA for the CDR3: TGCGCCAGCAGCCCGGACAGTGACAATGAGCAGTTCTTC. Translating gives CASSPDSDNEQFF.

The chain employs TRBV24-1 and TRBJ1-2; D gene ambiguous. Germline CDR1 KGHDR, CDR2 SFDVKD. The CDR3 is 13 amino acids. V was cut by 5 bases and J by 2 bases, with 8 bases left in between. Written as DNA, the CDR3 is TGTGCCACCAGTGCGGACCGAAACTATGGCTACACCTTC. This codes for CATSADRNYGYTF.

This clonotype was seen ten or more times. V and J are TRBV19 and TRBJ1-2, with 7 bases that match TRBD1. The J segment lost 6 bases and the V segment lost 5 bases, leaving 12 bases of the junction unmatched. Looked up from germline, CDR1 is LNHDA and CDR2 is SQIVND (reference sequence). This CDR3 has 15 amino acids. Here the CDR3 DNA reads TGTGCCAGTAGTTTCCCCGGGACAGAGTATGATGGCTACACCTTC. As protein: CASSFPGTEYDGYTF.

The V gene is TRBV9, the J gene TRBJ2-1; D may correspond to TRBD1 or TRBD2 (5 bases each). The CDR3 is 16 residues long. Trimming took off 0 bases at V and 0 bases at J, with 10 bases between the two ends. In germline, CDR1 is SGDLS, CDR2 YYNGEE. The CDR3 coding sequence is TGTGCCAGCAGCGTAGGAGGTGGGGGCTCCTACAATGAGCAGTTCTTC. Translated, it gives CASSVGGGGSYNEQFF.

The gene calls are TRBV20-1 and TRBJ2-7; 7 bases line up with TRBD2. The trim removed 6 bases at V and 4 bases at J, leaving 3 bases unmatched. Germline values: CDR1 DFQATT, CDR2 SNEGSKA (reference sequence). The CDR3 contains 11 residues. CDR3 nucleotides: TGCAGTGCGGCGGGGGAGTACGAGCAGTACTTC. This gives the protein CSAAGEYEQYF.